This TCR beta chain stems from a study of CD8+ T cells in alopecia areata. Following extraction, RNA underwent reverse transcription to cDNA, which served as the sequencing template. Repertoires were generated with immunoSEQ multiplex PCR, while TCRdb's copy carries only in-frame clones and drops some. This sample has some 200,000 clones; 56% occur once, and the top ten carry around 5.1%. This clone has only a few counts. Its matching antigen is unknown. Whole-study findings and limits: Clonality was higher in lesional than normal scalp, especially in alopecia totalis/universalis.

In germline, CDR1 is SEHNR, CDR2 FQNEAQ (reference sequence). CDR3 length: 16 residues. Between the trimmed V and J ends, which lost 8 bases and 1 base, there was a span of 18 bases. The chain couples TRBV7-9 to TRBJ2-1; possible D gene TRBD2, 5 bases. The specimen sequenced was CD8+ T cells sorted from blood. The sequence was collected from a human donor in good health. CDR3 bases: TGTGCCAGCCGGGGTGAGACGATGTCTTCCTACAATGAGCAGTTCTTC. Amino acids: CASRGETMSSYNEQFF.